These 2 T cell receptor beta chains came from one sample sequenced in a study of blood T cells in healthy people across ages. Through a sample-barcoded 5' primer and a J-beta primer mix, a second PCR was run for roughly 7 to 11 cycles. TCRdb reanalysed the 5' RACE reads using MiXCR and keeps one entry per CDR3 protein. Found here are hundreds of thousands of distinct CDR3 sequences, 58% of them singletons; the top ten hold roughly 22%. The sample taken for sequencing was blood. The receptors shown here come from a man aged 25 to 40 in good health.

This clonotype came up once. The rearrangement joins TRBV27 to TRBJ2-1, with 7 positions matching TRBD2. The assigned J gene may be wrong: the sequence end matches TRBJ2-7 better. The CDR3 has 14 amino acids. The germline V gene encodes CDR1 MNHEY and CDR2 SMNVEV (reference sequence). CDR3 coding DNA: TGTGCCAGCAGTTTGGGGGGGGTATACAATGAGCAGTACTTC. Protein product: CASSLGGVYNEQYF.

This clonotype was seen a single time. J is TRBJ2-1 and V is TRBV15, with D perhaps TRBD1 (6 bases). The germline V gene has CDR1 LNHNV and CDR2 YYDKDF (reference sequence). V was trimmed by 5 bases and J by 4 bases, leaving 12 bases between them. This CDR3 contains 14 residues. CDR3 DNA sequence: TGTGCCACCAGCCCGAGACAGGTATACAATGAGCAGTTCTTC. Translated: CATSPRQVYNEQFF.